This entry lists 25 T cell receptor beta chains sequenced from one sample in a study of human T cells and chemical hapten exposure. As to time point: patch test 1, 2 weeks after DPC sensitization. Treatment denoted: therapeutic diphenylcyclopropenone sensitization with weekly scalp DPC. It was unfractionated whole blood from which total RNA was extracted. MiXCR was run by TCRdb on the RACE reads, yielding one entry per CDR3 protein. The repertoire consists of under 40,000 distinct CDR3 sequences, with more than 6% occurring once and the leading ten covering roughly 9%. Sequencing was performed on whole blood, taken in connection with sensitization to the hapten diphenylcyclopropenone (DPC). All receptors derive from a woman in her 30s with alopecia areata. Some clones in this sample may be carry-over from other donors' samples.

This sequence joins TRBV12-3 or TRBV12-4 and TRBJ1-5; TRBD1 agrees at 7 bases. The CDR3 runs 14 residues. J lost 7 bases, V lost 7 bases, and 10 bases had no gene match. CDR3 in DNA: TGTGCCAGCACGGTAGGGGGCTTTGGGCAGCCCCAGCATTTT. Translated: CASTVGGFGQPQHF.

This clonotype was seen ten or more times. The chain recombines TRBV21-1 with TRBJ2-7; the tabulated D call, TRBD1, remains unverified against the DNA. TRBV21-1 is labeled a pseudogene. The CDR3 has 24 amino acids. CDR3 amino acids: CASSKNVCIRPGPIYELRSYEQYF. CDR3 nucleotides: TGTGCCAGCAGCAAAAATGTATGCATTCGCCCGGGACCAATTTATGAACTTCGCTCCTACGAGCAGTACTTC.

This clonotype was counted at least ten times. The chain links TRBV7-9 to TRBJ1-4; D not certain. CDR3 size: 13 residues. Trimming pared 5 bases from V and 5 bases from J, leaving 9 bases between. Germline CDR1 reads SEHNR; CDR2 reads FQNEAQ (reference sequence). CDR3 sequence reads: CASSPILNEKLFF. CDR3 in DNA: TGTGCCAGCAGCCCCATCCTAAATGAAAAACTGTTTTTT.

This clonotype was seen ten or more times. This rearrangement joins TRBV6-5 to TRBJ1-1; no definite D call. CDR1 is MNHEY, CDR2 SVGAGI, per germline. V was trimmed by 5 bases and J by 5 bases, leaving 15 bases between them. This CDR3 region has 14 residues. CDR3 residues: CASSPTDMRTEAFF. The CDR3 DNA follows: TGTGCCAGCAGTCCGACCGACATGAGAACTGAAGCTTTCTTT.

This chain uses TRBV7-2 with TRBJ2-5; 8 nucleotides align to TRBD1. The CDR3 loop spans 15 amino acids. The germline V gene has CDR1 SGHTA and CDR2 FQGNSA. V trimming: 1 base; J trimming: 2 bases; junction bases outside the gene matches: 3. CDR3 sequence reads: CASSLVRDRQETQYF. CDR3 in DNA: TGTGCCAGCAGCTTAGTTAGGGACAGGCAAGAGACCCAGTACTTC.

The rearrangement uses TRBV4-3 and TRBJ1-3, with D unresolved. Trimming shortened V by 5 bases and J by 0 bases, and 11 bases separated the two germline ends. The CDR3 sequence is 15 residues long. CDR1 is LGHNA, CDR2 YSLEER, per germline. Here the CDR3 DNA reads TGCGCCAGCAGCTTTCAAACAAGCTCTGGAAACACCATATATTTT. It translates to CASSFQTSSGNTIYF.

Only a few counts were recorded for this clonotype. The chain links TRBV19 to TRBJ2-2; perhaps TRBD2 as D (6 bases). The CDR3 totals 20 residues. Germline CDR1 is LNHDA and CDR2 is SQIVND (reference sequence). Trimming took 4 bases from V and 0 from J, leaving 24 bases between them. The CDR3 is CASSRKLARVGIANTGELFF. For the CDR3, the DNA is TGTGCCAGTAGTAGAAAACTAGCTCGTGTCGGTATCGCGAACACCGGGGAGCTGTTTTTT.

Only a few counts were recorded for this clonotype. The chain joins TRBV28 to TRBJ2-6; no reliable D call. In germline, CDR1 is MDHEN, CDR2 SYDVKM. Trimming took off 5 bases at V and 4 bases at J, with 9 bases between the two ends. This CDR3 has 14 amino acids. The CDR3 sequence: CASSIGLGANVLTF. CDR3 bases: TGTGCCAGCAGTATCGGTCTGGGGGCCAACGTCCTGACTTTC.

This clonotype was seen repeatedly, ten times or more. The rearrangement links TRBV2 to TRBJ1-5; 7 positions match TRBD1. Germline CDR1 is SNHLY and CDR2 is FYNNEI. CDR3 length equals 14 residues. With 7 bases clipped from V and 3 bases from J, the junction kept 6 bases outside the gene matches. CDR3: CASMRTGVNQPQHF. The CDR3 nucleotides are TGTGCCAGCATGAGGACAGGCGTCAATCAGCCCCAGCATTTT.

The table lists this clonotype with many counts. The chain employs TRBV7-9 and TRBJ2-5; D is ambiguous. Germline V gene lookup returns CDR1 SEHNR and CDR2 FQNEAQ (reference sequence). The germline V and J ends were trimmed by 6 bases and 4 bases, with 12 bases remaining between them. The CDR3 consists of 13 residues. The DNA for the CDR3 is TGTGCCAGCAGTTACGTTGAGCCAGAGACCCAGTACTTC. This encodes CASSYVEPETQYF.

In this sample, this clonotype turned up a few times. The rearrangement links TRBV9 to TRBJ2-3, with D perhaps TRBD2 (6 bases). The germline CDR1 and CDR2 sequences are SGDLS and YYNGEE. This CDR3 is built from 15 residues. Trimming removed 4 bases at V and 4 bases at J, with 16 bases between. CDR3 sequence (DNA): TGTGCCAGCAGCCCTTGGGGGGTTGTAGCAGATACGCAGTATTTT. This gives the protein CASSPWGVVADTQYF.

Many counts were recorded for this clonotype. CDR3 nucleotides: TGCGCCAGCAGCTCAACAAGTTCGCCCCTCCACTTT. This gives the protein CASSSTSSPLHF. J is TRBJ1-6 and V is TRBV5-1; D call uncertain. The CDR3 contains 12 residues. The V gene's germline CDR1 is SGHRS and CDR2 YFSETQ. Trimming stripped 3 bases from V and 13 bases from J, with 11 bases between.

The chain joins TRBV7-9 to TRBJ1-5; no firm D call. V was cut by 2 bases and J by 5 bases, with 7 bases left in between. The CDR3 runs to 13 residues. Germline loops: CDR1 SEHNR, CDR2 FQNEAQ (reference sequence). CDR3 protein: CASSLNRDQPQHF. CDR3 bases: TGTGCCAGCAGCTTAAACAGAGATCAGCCCCAGCATTTT.

This clonotype was counted a few times. V and J are TRBV28 and TRBJ1-6; D perhaps matches TRBD1 (6 bases). This CDR3 has 17 residues. The germline V gene encodes CDR1 MDHEN and CDR2 SYDVKM. Trimming removed 3 bases at V and 2 bases at J, with 14 bases between. The CDR3 sequence is CASSLRTVGAYNSPLHF. The DNA for the CDR3 is TGTGCCAGCAGTTTGAGGACAGTGGGGGCCTATAATTCACCCCTCCACTTT.

V is TRBV11-2 and J is TRBJ2-3; D remains ambiguous. The germline V gene encodes CDR1 SGHAT and CDR2 FQNNGV. The V end was cut by 3 bases, the J end by 5 bases, with 6 bases between. The CDR3 length is 12 residues. The CDR3 here is CASSFDRDTQYF. CDR3 DNA sequence: TGTGCCAGCAGCTTTGATAGAGATACGCAGTATTTT.

The table lists this clonotype with a few counts. This rearrangement joins TRBV7-9 to TRBJ2-7; no definite D call. The CDR3 runs to 13 residues. V was pared by 5 bases and J by 5 bases, with 13 bases between. Germline CDR1 and CDR2: SEHNR and FQNEAQ (reference sequence). The CDR3 loop is CASSPWGGHEQYF. CDR3 nucleotides: TGTGCCAGCAGCCCCTGGGGTGGGCACGAGCAGTACTTC. The full variable domain, with the rest looked up from reference TRBV7-9 and TRBJ2-7, is DTGVSQNPRHKITKRGQNVTFRCDPISEHNRLYWYRQTLGQGPEFLTYFQNEAQLEKSRLLSDRFSAERPKGSFSTLEIQRTEQGDSAMYLCASSPWGGHEQYFGPGTRLTVT.

The chain employs TRBV5-1 and TRBJ1-1, with TRBD1 matching over 8 bases. CDR1 and CDR2 (germline): SGHRS, YFSETQ. The CDR3 runs 15 residues. V lost 3 bases, J lost 0 bases, and 4 bases stayed unmatched. The chain's CDR3 is CASSSGTGLNTEAFF. The CDR3 coding sequence is TGCGCCAGCAGCTCAGGGACAGGCCTGAACACTGAAGCTTTCTTT.

This clonotype was detected a few times. The rearrangement links TRBV9 to TRBJ2-3; possibly TRBD1 for D (5 bases). Between the trimmed V and J ends, which lost 0 bases and 2 bases, there was a span of 7 bases. This CDR3 region has 14 residues. The germline CDR1 and CDR2 sequences are SGDLS and YYNGEE. The CDR3 protein is CASSVGQITDTQYF. In nucleotides, the CDR3 is TGTGCCAGCAGCGTAGGACAGATCACAGATACGCAGTATTTT.

This clonotype was detected ten times or more. The chain uses TRBV7-3 and TRBJ2-2, with unresolved D. Looked up from germline, CDR1 is SGHTA and CDR2 is FQGTGA. The CDR3 spans 14 residues. The V end lost 2 bases, the J end lost 5 bases, and 9 bases lay between the germline ends. The CDR3 sequence: CASSLGLGTGELFF. As DNA, the CDR3 is TGTGCCAGCAGCTTAGGGCTGGGGACCGGGGAGCTGTTTTTT.

This chain joins TRBV7-2 and TRBJ2-2; D possibly corresponds to TRBD2 (7 bases). Trimming removed 1 base at V and 6 bases at J, with 15 bases between. Germline V lookup: CDR1 SGHTA, CDR2 FQGNSA. CDR3 size: 16 residues. CDR3 in amino acids: CASSLVGGGGPGELFF. The CDR3 DNA sequence: TGTGCCAGCAGCTTAGTGGGCGGGGGCGGCCCCGGGGAGCTGTTTTTT. Filled out from reference TRBV7-2 and TRBJ2-2, the complete variable domain reads GAGVSQSPSNKVTEKGKDVELRCDPISGHTALYWYRQSLGQGLEFLIYFQGNSAPDKSGLPSDRFSAERTGGSVSTLTIQRTQQEDSAVYLCASSLVGGGGPGELFFGEGSRLTVL.

The V gene is TRBV29-1, the J gene TRBJ2-5; D perhaps matches TRBD1 (5 bases). CDR1 and CDR2 (germline): SQVTM, ANQGSEA. V lost 6 bases, J lost 2 bases, and 13 bases lay in between. The CDR3 covers 13 residues. The CDR3 nucleotides read TGCAGCGTGCGCGACAGAGTGCAAGAGACCCAGTACTTC. Translating gives CSVRDRVQETQYF.

V and J are TRBV28 and TRBJ2-2; TRBD1 aligns across 9 bases. CDR3 size: 15 residues. V lost 4 bases to trimming and J lost 5 bases; unmatched junction nucleotides: 5. Germline V CDR1 and CDR2: MDHEN, SYDVKM. This CDR3 reads CASSSQGAGTGELFF. The CDR3 DNA reads TGTGCCAGCAGTTCACAGGGGGCAGGGACCGGGGAGCTGTTTTTT.

This clonotype was seen a handful of times. The CDR3 DNA sequence: TGTGCCAGCAGCAAAGCGGGACACTGGGGCACTGAAGCTTTCTTT. Translated, it gives CASSKAGHWGTEAFF. The chain combines TRBV28 with TRBJ1-1; D is perhaps TRBD1 (6 bases). The V gene lost 6 bases and the J gene lost 4 bases, with 18 bases spanning the gap. The CDR3 length is 15 residues. Germline V lookup: CDR1 MDHEN, CDR2 SYDVKM.

This rearrangement joins TRBV12-3 or TRBV12-4 to TRBJ1-5, with unresolved D. This CDR3 has 13 amino acids. V was trimmed by 2 bases and J by 3 bases, leaving 5 bases between them. CDR3 amino acids: CASSLQPNQPQHF. The CDR3 DNA follows: TGTGCCAGCAGTTTACAGCCCAATCAGCCCCAGCATTTT.

This clonotype was counted between two and nine times. The chain couples TRBV7-2 to TRBJ1-1, with D hard to call. The CDR3 runs 15 residues. Germline V gives CDR1 SGHTA, CDR2 FQGNSA. Trimming took 0 bases from V and 4 from J, leaving 12 bases between them. CDR3 region: CASSLAQSIITEAFF. DNA for the CDR3: TGTGCCAGCAGCTTAGCCCAATCCATTATCACTGAAGCTTTCTTT.